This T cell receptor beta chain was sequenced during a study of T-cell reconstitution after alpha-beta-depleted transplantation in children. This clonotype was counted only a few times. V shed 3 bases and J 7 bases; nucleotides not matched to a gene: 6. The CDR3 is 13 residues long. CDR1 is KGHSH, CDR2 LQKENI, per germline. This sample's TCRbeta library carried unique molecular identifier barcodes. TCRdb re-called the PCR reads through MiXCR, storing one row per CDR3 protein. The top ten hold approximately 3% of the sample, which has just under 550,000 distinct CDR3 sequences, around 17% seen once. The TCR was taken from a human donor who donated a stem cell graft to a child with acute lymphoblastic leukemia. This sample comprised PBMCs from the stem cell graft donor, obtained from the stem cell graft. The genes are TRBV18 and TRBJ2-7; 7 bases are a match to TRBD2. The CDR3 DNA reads TGTGCCAGCTCACCCTGGCTAGCGGAAGAGCAGTACTTC. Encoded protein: CASSPWLAEEQYF.